The clone carrying this T cell receptor (beta chain) occurred many times. The target antigen is unknown. Using RNA transcripts, the TCR beta CDR3 regions were amplified. HTBI primers were used in a first-round RT-PCR, which preceded a second-round multiplex PCR. TCRdb used MiXCR to reprocess the multiplex PCR reads, holding one entry per CDR3 protein. This table holds about 620,000 distinct CDR3 sequences, approximately 21% found once. The data were obtained in a study of Graves' ophthalmopathy and Graves' hyperthyroidism. The CDR3 has 17 residues. CDR1 and CDR2 from the germline V gene are SGDLS and YYNGEE. The trim removed 4 bases at V and 7 bases at J, leaving 16 bases unmatched. Uncontrolled infections, pregnancy, lactation or other autoimmune diseases led to patient exclusion. Diagnosis relied on clinical symptoms, serum thyroxine, TRAb, thyroid ultrasound and orbital computed tomography. Regarding the study as a whole: Most thyroid-expanded clonotypes exceeding 0.001 frequency were also found in blood.

This chain joins TRBV9 and TRBJ2-5, with 10 bases aligning to TRBD2. Sequenced: peripheral blood. This receptor was identified in a woman between 18 and 29 years old with stable Graves' hyperthyroidism. Some clones in this sample may be carry-over from other donors' samples. CDR3 nucleotides: TGTGCCAGCAGCCTGGGGGCACTAGCGGGGTCCGGTGGGACCCAGTACTTC. It codes for CASSLGALAGSGGTQYF.